This TCR beta chain was retrieved from a study of T cell responses to AZD1222 COVID-19 vaccine (dated by TCRdb to the early 2020s). Notes on the research overall: TCR sequencing covered over 230 trial participants: 207 given two doses of AZD1222 and some 25 given two doses of MenACWY control vaccine. Enrollment into the trials was organized by age into subgroups of 18-55, 56-69 and 70-plus years, and those subgroups contained approximately 150, 30 and 60 TCR-sequenced participants, respectively. Paper-wide results and their limitations: After two AZD1222 doses, both the breadth and the depth of spike-specific TCRs were significantly higher than at day 0 and than in MenACWY recipients. Reportedly, almost half of the unique spike-specific TCRs recognized epitopes lying outside the regions that are mutated in the B.1.351 and B.1.1.7 variants. Participants were mostly white British, with more females than males. The authors suggested clonal diversity may have been underestimated. Vaccine-associated CD4 TCRs spanned the whole spike protein, with dominant responses in regions 160-218 and 743-854. In the small 56-69-year group, the increase in depth fell short of significance, most likely because of low power. Conclusions about previously exposed vaccinees are limited, since just a handful of AZD1222 recipients were seropositive for SARS-CoV-2 at baseline. Because no samples from the day 14 peak response were available, repertoires could be characterized only after the peak T cell response.

The CDR3 sequence holds 15 residues, the cysteine and phenylalanine included. Just the 45-base CDR3 DNA is kept, in frame starting at base 1. V and J are trimmed by 10 bases and 7 bases, and the gene matches miss 16 bases of the junction. Via the germline V gene, CDR1 is ENHRY and CDR2 SYGVKD. With regard to this clone: Its antigen is not yet known. The sample holds no much larger clone one base away, and base qualities are not on file.

The intended sense of this specimen's time point label: baseline before first vaccination. The label giving this sample's treatment or condition can be read as: meningococcal conjugate vaccine given as trial control. Samples from vaccinated people were obtained from the UK trials COV001 and COV002, which included a single-blind randomized controlled phase 2/3 trial of AZD1222 (ChAdOx1 nCoV-19) in healthy adults. For TCRbeta chain sequencing, PBMC samples were collected from trial participants at day 0 and at day 28 after the second dose. The CDR3 regions of human TCRbeta chains were analyzed by immunosequencing. The original pipeline was this. Repertoire TCRs were checked for matches against a reference library of SARS-CoV-2-specific TCRs that had been generated using the MIRA antigen-specificity platform. Breadth was defined as the fraction of unique TCRs that were SARS-CoV-2-associated. Depth was defined as the fraction of total T cells that were SARS-CoV-2-associated. Using the MIRA data, each spike-specific TCR was assigned both to the spike region to which the TCR was reactive and to a CD4 or CD8 class. Log10-transformed breadth and depth values were compared by one-way ANOVA with Sidak's multiple comparisons tests. TCRdb mirrors the immuneACCESS table, restricted to in-frame sequences. Some clones are absent from its copies; in checked studies, under half trace to an unresolved V gene, and the reason for the others is unknown. V and J calls and clone size are as listed in that table; D and trimming were resolved from the DNA. The sample includes 130,000 or so clones, with approximately 93% observed a single time. Together, the top ten hold over 0.85% of the sample.

Here the chain combines TRBV10-3 and TRBJ1-2; TRBD1 agrees with 9 junctional bases. This clonotype originated in an adult in good health. This specimen consisted of peripheral blood, obtained on day 0 of MenACWY control vaccination. The DNA sequence is as follows: TGTGCCACCGGGACCGGAACAGGGGGCTTGAGTGGCTACACCTTC. It translates as CATGTGTGGLSGYTF.